Shown below are 14 T cell receptor beta chains from a single sample sequenced in a study of OX40 agonist ivuxolimab in advanced cancers. Sequenced by immunoSEQ multiplex PCR; TCRdb stores in-frame clones only, minus some. The sample yields 70,000 or so clones, about 86% seen once. The input for sequencing was CD4+ or CD8+ T cells sorted from blood, taken in a trial of the OX40 agonist ivuxolimab. The source is an adult with an advanced solid tumor such as melanoma, head and neck, liver or kidney cancer.

The sample holds a few counts of this clone. This chain connects TRBV7-2 to TRBJ2-3; D gene ambiguous. In germline, CDR1 is SGHTA, CDR2 FQGNSA. The CDR3 runs 14 residues. V lost 5 bases, J lost 2 bases, and 11 bases lay in between. CDR3 sequence reads: CASSPRHFTDTQYF. CDR3 coding DNA: TGTGCCAGCAGCCCCCGCCACTTCACAGATACGCAGTATTTT. Using reference TRBV7-2 and TRBJ2-3 for the parts outside the CDR3, the full variable domain is GAGVSQSPSNKVTEKGKDVELRCDPISGHTALYWYRQSLGQGLEFLIYFQGNSAPDKSGLPSDRFSAERTGGSVSTLTIQRTQQEDSAVYLCASSPRHFTDTQYFGPGTRLTVL.

The rearrangement uses TRBV29-1 and TRBJ2-7, with TRBD2 matching 11 bases. Trimming took 2 bases from V and 3 from J; bases not matched to a gene: 6. The germline gives CDR1 SQVTM, CDR2 ANQGSEA. The length of the CDR3 is 15 residues. The CDR3 loop reads CSVENSGRAGYEQYF. The CDR3 DNA reads as TGCAGCGTTGAAAATAGCGGGAGGGCCGGCTACGAGCAGTACTTC.

A single count supports this clone. The chain has TRBV27 and TRBJ1-2, with 7 bases lining up with TRBD1. V gave up 3 bases and J gave up 4 bases; unmatched junction bases: 8. CDR3 length: 15 residues. Looked up from germline, CDR1 is MNHEY and CDR2 is SMNVEV (reference sequence). CDR3 DNA: TGTGCCAGCAGTTTCACCTACAGGGGTACCTATGGCTACACCTTC. This codes for CASSFTYRGTYGYTF.

This clone was counted a few times. The V call is TRBV28, the J call TRBJ2-7; D is perhaps TRBD1 (5 bases). The V end lost 2 bases, the J end lost 7 bases, and 18 bases lay between the germline ends. The germline gives CDR1 MDHEN, CDR2 SYDVKM. There are 15 residues in the CDR3. CDR3 protein: CASSLPLNGKGEQYF. The CDR3 DNA sequence: TGTGCCAGCAGTTTACCCCTGAATGGGAAGGGGGAGCAGTACTTC. The full variable domain, completed using reference TRBV28 and TRBJ2-7, is DVKVTQSSRYLVKRTGEKVFLECVQDMDHENMFWYRQDPGLGLRLIYFSYDVKMKEKGDIPEGYSVSREKKERFSLILESASTNQTSMYLCASSLPLNGKGEQYFGPGTRLTVT.

The J gene is TRBJ1-1, the V gene TRBV18; D remains unclear. V shed 1 base and J shed 0 bases, with 6 bases lying between them. The CDR3 is 14 residues long. The V gene's germline CDR1 is KGHSH and CDR2 LQKENI. The CDR3 sequence: CASSPLPVNTEAFF. CDR3 sequence (DNA): TGTGCCAGCTCACCACTGCCAGTGAACACTGAAGCTTTCTTT.

This clone was picked up one time. The chain combines TRBV7-8 with TRBJ1-5; D uncertain. Germline CDR1 and CDR2: SGHVS and FQNEAQ. This CDR3 is 15 amino acids long. Trimming took off 5 bases at V and 7 bases at J, with 18 bases between the two ends. Written as DNA, the CDR3 is TGTGCCAGCAGCCCAGAGGTCGGGGTGCGGCAGCCCCAGCATTTT. Encoded protein: CASSPEVGVRQPQHF.

The chain links TRBV19 to TRBJ1-1; TRBD1 is a possible D gene (5 bases). Trimming pared 7 bases from V and 3 bases from J, leaving 12 bases between. From germline, CDR1 is LNHDA and CDR2 SQIVND (reference sequence). The CDR3 spans 13 residues. The CDR3 DNA is TGTGCCAGTATCGGGACGTCGGACACTGAAGCTTTCTTT. Amino acids: CASIGTSDTEAFF.

On this clone: This same CDR3 is encoded by further DNA sequences in the sample. The genes are TRBV7-3 and TRBJ1-1; D is uncertain. The germline V gene has CDR1 SGHTA and CDR2 FQGTGA. Trimming cost V 5 bases and J 0 bases, with 7 bases left between them. The CDR3 totals 13 residues. DNA for the CDR3: TGTGCCAGCAGCCTTACAGTGAACACTGAAGCTTTCTTT. Its protein is CASSLTVNTEAFF.

The chain links TRBV7-9 to TRBJ2-1; 8 bases align to TRBD2. The CDR3 runs to 15 residues. Trimming removed 8 bases from V and 4 bases from J; junction bases left unmatched: 10. Germline V gives CDR1 SEHNR, CDR2 FQNEAQ (reference sequence). The chain's CDR3 is CASQSSGRLYNEQFF. For the CDR3, the DNA is TGTGCCAGCCAGTCCAGCGGGAGACTTTACAATGAGCAGTTCTTC. The whole variable domain, remainder taken from reference TRBV7-9 and TRBJ2-1, is DTGVSQNPRHKITKRGQNVTFRCDPISEHNRLYWYRQTLGQGPEFLTYFQNEAQLEKSRLLSDRFSAERPKGSFSTLEIQRTEQGDSAMYLCASQSSGRLYNEQFFGPGTRLTVL.

This clone has a single count. The CDR3 here is CSARGQGAGEQYF. For the CDR3, the DNA is TGCAGCGCCCGGGGACAGGGGGCGGGCGAGCAGTACTTC. The V gene is TRBV29-1, the J gene TRBJ2-7; TRBD1 matches 12 bases. V lost 7 bases to trimming and J lost 6 bases; unmatched junction nucleotides: 7. The CDR3 has 13 amino acids. Germline CDR1 reads SQVTM; CDR2 reads ANQGSEA.

CDR3 in DNA: TGCGCCAGCAGCCCAGGGACTAGCGGACGCTCTGGGGCCAACGTCCTGACTTTC. It translates to CASSPGTSGRSGANVLTF. The chain combines TRBV5-1 with TRBJ2-6; 11 bases fit TRBD2. The CDR3 runs to 18 residues. V shed 4 bases, J shed 0 bases, and the junction held 6 bases outside the gene matches. Germline CDR1 is SGHRS and CDR2 is YFSETQ.

The V gene is TRBV7-7, the J gene TRBJ1-1; 8 bases map to TRBD1. With 5 bases clipped from V and 0 bases from J, the junction kept 14 bases outside the gene matches. This CDR3 region has 18 residues. CDR1 and CDR2 from the germline V gene are SSHAT and FNYEAQ (reference sequence). The CDR3: CASSERESGTGMNTEAFF. Written as DNA, the CDR3 is TGTGCCAGCAGCGAGCGCGAGTCCGGGACAGGTATGAACACTGAAGCTTTCTTT.

The gene calls are TRBV5-1 and TRBJ2-3; the match to TRBD1 covers 7 bases. Trimming cost V 4 bases and J 6 bases; bases outside gene matches: 8. The length of the CDR3 is 14 residues. From germline, CDR1 is SGHRS and CDR2 YFSETQ. This chain's CDR3 is CASSLTPGGDTQYF. Here the CDR3 DNA reads TGCGCCAGCAGCCTAACACCAGGGGGTGATACGCAGTATTTT.

This chain joins TRBV19 and TRBJ1-5; D remains ambiguous. V gave up 3 bases and J gave up 6 bases, with 15 bases separating them. CDR1 LNHDA and CDR2 SQIVND come from the germline V gene (reference sequence). The CDR3 totals 15 residues. This CDR3 reads CASSIRGDAFQPQHF. The CDR3 DNA follows: TGTGCCAGTAGTATTCGAGGTGATGCGTTTCAGCCCCAGCATTTT.